Below, one T cell receptor (beta chain) is given with its context. Its antigen is currently unknown. The samples comprised roughly 1-10 million cryopreserved PBMC ahead of DNA extraction. The sample originates from a study of long-term antiretroviral therapy in people with HIV. The assay, immunoSEQ v3.0, was run at survey level. Profiling relied on immunoSEQ multiplex PCR, and the TCRdb table lists in-frame clones only, not all of them. The repertoire holds fewer than 30,000 clones, with about 86% as singletons. V was trimmed by 4 bases and J by 1 base, leaving 16 bases between them. Germline V gene sequence: CDR1 ENHRY, CDR2 SYGVKD. The CDR3 loop spans 16 amino acids. Points from the study as a whole: Across all time points, the repertoire was dominated by clones that expanded before ART. Post-ART samples showed increased diversity that remained below transplant donor control levels.

Material: unsorted PBMCs, obtained 0.8 years after starting antiretroviral therapy. The gene calls are TRBV10-3 and TRBJ1-1; D not resolved. The origin of this receptor is a woman aged 25 to 39 with HIV. DNA for the CDR3: TGTGCCATCAGTGTCTCAGGCTTGGACGGGAACACTGAAGCTTTCTTT. As protein: CAISVSGLDGNTEAFF.